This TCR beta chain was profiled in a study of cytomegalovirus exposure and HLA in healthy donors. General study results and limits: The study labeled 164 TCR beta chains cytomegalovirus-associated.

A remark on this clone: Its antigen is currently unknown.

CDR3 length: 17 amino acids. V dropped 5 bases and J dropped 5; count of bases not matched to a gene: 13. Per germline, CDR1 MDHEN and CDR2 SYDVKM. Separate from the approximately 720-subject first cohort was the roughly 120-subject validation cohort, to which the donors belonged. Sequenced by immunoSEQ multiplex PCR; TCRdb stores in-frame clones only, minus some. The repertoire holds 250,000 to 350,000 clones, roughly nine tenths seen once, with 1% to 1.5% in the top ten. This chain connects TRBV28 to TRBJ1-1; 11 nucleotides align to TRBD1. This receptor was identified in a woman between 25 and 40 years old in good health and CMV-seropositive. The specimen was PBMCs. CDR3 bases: TGTGCCAGCAGTCCGTGGGACAGGGGGGGCAGTGCAACTGAAGCTTTCTTT. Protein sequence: CASSPWDRGGSATEAFF.